Below, 32 T cell receptor beta chains from the same sample are listed, as sequenced in a study of T cell repertoires in cytomegalovirus infection. TCRdb reprocessed the reads via MiXCR and lists one record per CDR3 protein. Of under 850,000 distinct CDR3 sequences in the sample, less than 40% are singletons; the top ten hold 2.8%. Source material: PBMCs. These receptors were collected from a human donor in good health (CMV status not recorded). Some clones in this sample may be carry-over from other donors' samples.

This clonotype was detected only a few times. The CDR3 DNA is TGTGCCATCAGGGTACAGAACCAGTGGTCCTACGAGCAGTACTTC. Amino acids: CAIRVQNQWSYEQYF. J is TRBJ2-7 and V is TRBV10-3; D gene ambiguous. V gave up 6 bases and J gave up 1 base, with 16 bases separating them. From germline, CDR1 is ENHRY and CDR2 SYGVKD. CDR3 size: 15 residues.

This clonotype was recorded a few times. The CDR3 reads CASRRGLAKDTQYF. Here the CDR3 DNA reads TGTGCCAGCAGACGCGGACTAGCAAAGGATACGCAGTATTTT. The rearrangement uses TRBV12-3 or TRBV12-4 and TRBJ2-3; 8 bases are a match to TRBD2. J was trimmed by 6 bases and V by 6 bases; bases with no gene match: 8. The CDR3 length is 14 residues.

This clonotype occurred many times. The chain recombines TRBV12-3 or TRBV12-4 with TRBJ1-4, with 9 bases lining up with TRBD1. Germline trimming cut 6 bases from V and 8 bases from J; bases unmatched to any gene: 22. The length of the CDR3 is 19 residues. The CDR3, as DNA: TGTGCCAGCAGACCTCCTACCCGGGACAGGGAGTCCTTACGGGAAAAACTGTTTTTT. This sequence encodes CASRPPTRDRESLREKLFF.

This CDR3 reads CASSTNRGRTEAFF. In DNA, the CDR3 is TGTGCCAGTAGTACCAACAGGGGTAGGACTGAAGCTTTCTTT. The chain has TRBV19 and TRBJ1-1, with 7 bases fitting TRBD1. The CDR3 has 14 residues. Trimming at V came to 4 bases and at J to 5 bases, leaving 7 bases not matched to a gene. The germline V gene has CDR1 LNHDA and CDR2 SQIVND (reference sequence).

The sample holds a few counts of this clonotype. The chain is built from TRBV5-4 and TRBJ2-5; 8 positions agree with TRBD2. The germline gives CDR1 SGHNT, CDR2 YYREEE (reference sequence). This CDR3 has 15 residues. Trimming cost V 4 bases and J 6 bases; bases outside gene matches: 11. Written as DNA, the CDR3 is TGTGCCAGCAGCCACGAGGGACTAGGGGAGAAGACCCAGTACTTC. This encodes CASSHEGLGEKTQYF.

V gene TRBV7-9 combines with J gene TRBJ1-1; a possible D gene is TRBD1 (6 bases). This CDR3 contains 16 residues. V was clipped by 2 bases and J by 5 bases, with 18 bases between them. CDR1 is SEHNR and CDR2 is FQNEAQ in the germline V gene (reference sequence). The CDR3 spells CASSLTNGGRRTEAFF. The CDR3 DNA reads TGTGCCAGCAGCTTAACCAACGGGGGGCGCAGAACTGAAGCTTTCTTT.

The V and J genes are TRBV6-1 and TRBJ1-5, with 8 bases aligning to TRBD1. Germline CDR1 is MNHNS and CDR2 is SASEGT. V shed 5 bases and J 4 bases; nucleotides not matched to a gene: 7. The CDR3 contains 15 residues. CDR3 coding DNA: TGTGCCAGCAGTAGACAGGGGTCCGCAAATCAGCCCCAGCATTTT. This gives the protein CASSRQGSANQPQHF.

This clonotype was detected many times. The genes are TRBV28 and TRBJ2-1; 13 bases line up with TRBD2. Germline loops: CDR1 MDHEN, CDR2 SYDVKM. V shed 6 bases and J 3 bases; nucleotides not matched to a gene: 8. The CDR3 is 17 amino acids. The CDR3 nucleotides read TGTGCCAGCAGGCCGACTAGCGGGAGGAGCTACTACAATGAGCAGTTCTTC. Translated, it gives CASRPTSGRSYYNEQFF.

The rearrangement joins TRBV29-1 to TRBJ2-7; D is tentatively TRBD1 or TRBD2 (6 bases each). The V gene lost 6 bases and the J gene lost 3 bases, with 21 bases spanning the gap. CDR1 and CDR2 from the germline V gene are SQVTM and ANQGSEA. This CDR3 has 15 amino acids. The CDR3 sequence is CSVQDWKGGYYEQYF. CDR3 DNA sequence: TGCAGCGTCCAAGATTGGAAGGGGGGCTACTACGAGCAGTACTTC.

In this sample, this clonotype turned up many times. This chain connects TRBV12-3 or TRBV12-4 to TRBJ2-2, with D uncertain. The CDR3 has 12 residues. Trimming shortened V by 3 bases and J by 5 bases, and 4 bases separated the two germline ends. In DNA, the CDR3 is TGTGCCAGCAGTTTCGGGACCGGGGAGCTGTTTTTT. Protein product: CASSFGTGELFF.

This chain connects TRBV12-3 or TRBV12-4 to TRBJ2-3; D ambiguous. The germline V and J ends were trimmed by 1 base and 0 bases, with 11 bases remaining between them. The CDR3 is 16 amino acids. CDR3 in amino acids: CASSLGGHDSTDTQYF. The CDR3 nucleotides are TGTGCCAGCAGTTTAGGCGGCCACGATAGCACAGATACGCAGTATTTT.

This clonotype was observed many times. The CDR3 protein is CASSSSGGNTEAFF. The CDR3 DNA reads TGTGCCAGCAGCTCTAGTGGGGGGAACACTGAAGCTTTCTTT. J is TRBJ1-1 and V is TRBV7-3; possibly TRBD1 for D (5 bases). The CDR3 contains 14 residues. Trimming removed 4 bases from V and 1 base from J, with 10 bases in between. Germline CDR1 is SGHTA and CDR2 is FQGTGA.

The chain's CDR3 is CASGIYNEQFF. DNA of the CDR3: TGTGCCAGCGGGATCTACAATGAGCAGTTCTTC. This chain uses TRBV6-6 with TRBJ2-1; no clear D gene. This CDR3 is built from 11 residues. Trimming removed 8 bases from V and 3 bases from J, with 5 bases in between. Germline V gene sequence: CDR1 MNHNY, CDR2 SVGAGI (reference sequence).

This clonotype was observed a few times. The chain recombines TRBV7-8 with TRBJ1-5; D not resolved. Germline V gene lookup returns CDR1 SGHVS and CDR2 FQNEAQ. The CDR3 length is 15 residues. V lost 1 base, J lost 4 bases, and 11 bases lay in between. The CDR3, as DNA: TGTGCCAGCAGCTTAGGGTGGCAGGATAATCAGCCCCAGCATTTT. Encoded protein: CASSLGWQDNQPQHF.

This chain joins TRBV28 and TRBJ2-7; D not resolved. Germline CDR1 reads MDHEN; CDR2 reads SYDVKM. Trimming took off 1 base at V and 9 bases at J, with 16 bases between the two ends. The CDR3 has 14 amino acids. The DNA for the CDR3 is TGTGCCAGCAGTTTATCGGTGGACGGATGGGGGCAGTACTTC. Its protein is CASSLSVDGWGQYF.

V usage is TRBV24-1 and J usage is TRBJ2-1; D is uncertain. Looked up from germline, CDR1 is KGHDR and CDR2 is SFDVKD. V lost 0 bases, J lost 3 bases, and 14 bases lay in between. This CDR3 comprises 17 residues. The CDR3 sequence: CATSDLREVGCYNEQFF. The CDR3 region has the DNA TGTGCCACCAGTGATTTGCGAGAGGTTGGGTGCTACAATGAGCAGTTCTTC.

In this sample, this clonotype turned up a few times. V gene TRBV7-6 combines with J gene TRBJ2-5; 11 bases line up with TRBD1. V shed 5 bases, J shed 4 bases, and the junction held 3 bases outside the gene matches. The CDR3 loop spans 14 amino acids. Germline CDR1 SGHVS, CDR2 FNYEAQ. The CDR3 nucleotides read TGTGCCAGCAGCCACGGGACAGGGGGAGAGACCCAGTACTTC. Its protein product is CASSHGTGGETQYF.

This clonotype was seen only a few times. The chain is built from TRBV30 and TRBJ2-3; tentatively, D is TRBD2 (5 bases). CDR3 size: 15 residues. CDR1 GTSNPN and CDR2 SVGIG come from the germline V gene (reference sequence). Deletions cut 2 bases from V and 0 bases from J, with 12 bases between. In DNA form, the CDR3 reads TGTGCCTGGAGTCGGGGTGATACTAGCACAGATACGCAGTATTTT. It translates to CAWSRGDTSTDTQYF.

This clonotype was picked up many times. The V call is TRBV7-2, the J call TRBJ1-3; D call uncertain. Germline-derived CDR1 and CDR2 are SGHTA and FQGNSA. The ends were cut back, 0 bases at V and 2 bases at J, with 5 bases in the middle. The CDR3 has 14 residues. The DNA for the CDR3 is TGTGCCAGCAGCTTAGCAGGGACTGGAAACACCATATATTTT. It specifies CASSLAGTGNTIYF.

The CDR3 loop is CSARGESGRGSYEQYF. The CDR3 DNA reads as TGCAGTGCTAGAGGAGAGAGTGGGAGGGGGTCGTACGAGCAGTACTTC. The chain joins TRBV20-1 to TRBJ2-7; maybe TRBD2 (7 bases). In germline, CDR1 is DFQATT, CDR2 SNEGSKA (reference sequence). Trimming shortened V by 1 base and J by 4 bases, and 20 bases separated the two germline ends. The CDR3 runs 16 residues.

The chain couples TRBV7-6 to TRBJ2-1; 11 bases map to TRBD2. The V and J ends lost 4 bases and 9 bases, in that order; junction bases with no gene match: 11. The germline CDR1 and CDR2 sequences are SGHVS and FNYEAQ. This CDR3 comprises 16 residues. The CDR3 DNA reads as TGTGCCAGCAGCTATGAGACTAGCGGGGATGGCACTGAGCAGTTCTTC. Amino acids: CASSYETSGDGTEQFF.

This clonotype appeared many times. This chain connects TRBV7-2 to TRBJ2-7; 7 nucleotides match TRBD1. CDR3 length: 15 residues. The J segment lost 2 bases and the V segment lost 5 bases, leaving 9 bases of the junction unmatched. Germline V gene lookup returns CDR1 SGHTA and CDR2 FQGNSA. Written as DNA, the CDR3 is TGTGCCAGCAGCCTTCCCAGGGGGATGCCCTACGAGCAGTACTTC. This gives the protein CASSLPRGMPYEQYF.

This clonotype showed up many times. The chain employs TRBV4-1 and TRBJ1-5; possible D gene TRBD1, 5 bases. Germline CDR1 and CDR2: MGHRA and YSYEKL. The CDR3 loop spans 15 amino acids. V lost 0 bases and J lost 5, with 11 bases in between. The CDR3 reads CASSQDPGIDQPQHF. The CDR3, as DNA: TGCGCCAGCAGCCAAGATCCAGGGATTGATCAGCCCCAGCATTTT.

This clonotype has only a few counts. The gene calls are TRBV19 and TRBJ2-7; 7 bases match TRBD1. Germline CDR1 is LNHDA and CDR2 is SQIVND (reference sequence). The CDR3 sequence is 12 residues long. Trimming at V came to 7 bases and at J to 4 bases, leaving 4 bases not matched to a gene. The CDR3 DNA reads as TGTGCCAGTACCGGGACAGTGTACGAGCAGTACTTC. It is translated as CASTGTVYEQYF. The variable domain in full, with the rest retrieved from reference TRBV19 and TRBJ2-7, is DGGITQSPKYLFRKEGQNVTLSCEQNLNHDAMYWYRQDPGQGLRLIYYSQIVNDFQKGDIAEGYSVSREKKESFPLTVTSAQKNPTAFYLCASTGTVYEQYFGPGTRLTVT.

J is TRBJ1-1 and V is TRBV28; possibly TRBD1 for D (5 bases). The CDR3 spans 15 residues. Between the trimmed V and J ends, which lost 6 bases and 0 bases, there was a span of 14 bases. Per the germline V gene, CDR1 is MDHEN and CDR2 is SYDVKM. CDR3 protein: CASRFGGRVNTEAFF. The CDR3 nucleotides are TGTGCCAGCAGATTCGGGGGGAGGGTGAACACTGAAGCTTTCTTT.

This chain joins TRBV20-1 and TRBJ1-2; TRBD1 matches at 8 bases. The CDR3 has 14 amino acids. Germline-derived CDR1 and CDR2 are DFQATT and SNEGSKA (reference sequence). V was pared by 8 bases and J by 8 bases, with 16 bases of the junction left unmatched. CDR3 bases: TGCAGTCCGAACCGGGACAGGACTTTTGAGGGCTACACCTTC. This gives the protein CSPNRDRTFEGYTF.

In its sample, this clonotype was seen a few times. V is TRBV28 and J is TRBJ2-3; 9 bases are a match to TRBD2. Unmatched junction bases numbered 15, after V lost 10 bases and J lost 4 bases. The germline V gene has CDR1 MDHEN and CDR2 SYDVKM. CDR3 size: 16 residues. CDR3 nucleotides: TGTGCCACCGTGACTCCGGGACTAGCAGTTGCAGATACGCAGTATTTT. It is translated as CATVTPGLAVADTQYF.

The chain employs TRBV2 and TRBJ2-5; TRBD2 is a possible D gene (5 bases). This CDR3 spans 14 amino acids. CDR1 SNHLY and CDR2 FYNNEI come from the germline V gene. V was pared by 4 bases and J by 5 bases, with 14 bases between. CDR3 sequence (DNA): TGTGCCAGCAGTGTAGAGGGCCCGGGCGAGACCCAGTACTTC. Its protein product is CASSVEGPGETQYF.

The chain carries TRBV7-9 and TRBJ2-7; D remains unclear. This CDR3 has 12 residues. CDR1 is SEHNR and CDR2 is FQNEAQ in the germline V gene (reference sequence). The V end lost 4 bases, the J end lost 1 base, and 5 bases lay between the germline ends. CDR3 loop: CASSSVSYEQYF. The CDR3 DNA reads as TGTGCCAGCAGCTCAGTATCCTACGAGCAGTACTTC.

The rearrangement links TRBV28 to TRBJ1-2; 8 bases align to TRBD1. The CDR3 runs 14 residues. The V and J ends lost 6 bases and 5 bases, in that order; junction bases with no gene match: 8. Germline V gene sequence: CDR1 MDHEN, CDR2 SYDVKM. The chain's CDR3 is CASRYTGGEYGYTF. CDR3 DNA sequence: TGTGCCAGCAGATATACAGGGGGAGAGTATGGCTACACCTTC.

The J gene is TRBJ2-5, the V gene TRBV9; D is ambiguous. The CDR3 has 15 residues. V lost 0 bases to trimming and J lost 5 bases, with 14 bases between them. The germline V gene encodes CDR1 SGDLS and CDR2 YYNGEE. The CDR3 DNA sequence: TGTGCCAGCAGCGTAGCCGCAGGAGTATTGGAGACCCAGTACTTC. Encoded protein: CASSVAAGVLETQYF.

With respect to this clonotype: No conserved phenylalanine or tryptophan is present at the end of the CDR3, so a read error is the likely explanation. The chain employs TRBV28 and TRBJ1-1; D is uncertain. The germline V gene encodes CDR1 MDHEN and CDR2 SYDVKM. The CDR3 length is 11 residues. Trimming pared 8 bases from V and 6 bases from J, leaving 10 bases between. CDR3 loop: CASLGVAEAFL. CDR3 DNA: TGTGCCAGCCTGGGTGTTGCTGAAGCTTTCCTT.